This T cell receptor beta chain was observed in a study of OX40 agonist ivuxolimab in advanced cancers. Whole-study context: Dose-escalation subjects each had hepatocellular carcinoma, melanoma, renal cell or head and neck cancer. Patients with prior anti-PD-1, anti-PD-L1 or anti-CTLA-4 therapy were eligible; less than 50% had some. Three patients showed partial responses: one hepatocellular carcinoma and two cutaneous melanoma cases. The study's findings and limits: Part of the nonresponder group also had normalized T-cell clonal expansion that was low.

Concerning this clone: Its cognate antigen is unknown.

Clones were read by immunoSEQ multiplex PCR, and TCRdb kept only the in-frame ones, dropping some. This sample has about 89,000 clones, with about nine tenths found just once. The CDR3 length is 15 residues. Trimming stripped 3 bases from V and 4 bases from J, with 15 bases between. Germline CDR1 and CDR2: SGHRS and YFSETQ. The starting material was CD4+ or CD8+ T cells sorted from blood, obtained in a trial of the OX40 agonist ivuxolimab. J is TRBJ2-3 and V is TRBV5-1; perhaps TRBD1 as D (7 bases). This TCR derives from an adult with an advanced solid tumor such as melanoma, head and neck, liver or kidney cancer. This CDR3 reads CASSSTGRSPDTQYF. Here the CDR3 DNA reads TGCGCCAGCAGCTCGACAGGGAGGTCCCCAGATACGCAGTATTTT.